This T cell receptor beta chain was captured by sequencing in a study of blood T cells in healthy people across ages. Findings of the study overall: More naive CD4+ cells and higher diversity were found in long-lived than in aged donors. Per-million-T-cell TCR beta diversity fell roughly linearly with age.

As to this clonotype: As yet, its antigen is unknown.

Germline CDR1 reads DFQATT; CDR2 reads SNEGSKA (reference sequence). CDR3 length: 13 residues. Unmatched junction bases numbered 7, after V lost 4 bases and J lost 5 bases. Sample-barcoded 5' priming and a J-beta primer mix drove a second PCR of roughly 7 to 11 cycles. TCRdb redid the calling of the 5' RACE reads with MiXCR, one entry per CDR3 protein. The table shows 800,000 to 950,000 distinct CDR3 sequences, with roughly 40% occurring only once. Total RNA amounts of at least 5 micrograms were extracted per sample. Sequences were obtained from blood. The clonotype was recovered from a man between 18 and 29 years old in good health. The rearrangement uses TRBV20-1 and TRBJ2-5, with 7 positions matching TRBD2. CDR3: CSATRTRRETQYF. The DNA of the CDR3 is TGCAGTGCTACCCGGACTAGGCGGGAGACCCAGTACTTC.